This T cell receptor beta chain was obtained from a study of cytomegalovirus exposure and HLA in healthy donors. This clone was seen a few times. V dropped 0 bases and J dropped 1 base, with 16 bases sitting between them. The CDR3 extends over 17 amino acids. CDR1 and CDR2 from the germline V gene are GTSNPN and SVGIG (reference sequence). The study ran its PCR with 60 Vbeta and 13 Jbeta primers. This table comes from immunoSEQ multiplex PCR, and its TCRdb copy is limited to in-frame clones, with some not included. In the table there are about 80,000 clones, roughly 80% of which are singletons. The rearrangement links TRBV30 to TRBJ1-3, with D unresolved. Input material: PBMCs. This receptor was obtained from a man aged 50-59 years in good health and CMV-seropositive. This chain's CDR3 is CAWSVGLSGQSGNTIYF. The CDR3, as DNA: TGTGCCTGGAGTGTAGGTCTTTCGGGTCAGTCTGGAAACACCATATATTTT. Filled out from reference TRBV30 and TRBJ1-3, the complete variable domain reads SQTIHQWPATLVQPVGSPLSLECTVEGTSNPNLYWYRQAAGRGLQLLFYSVGIGQISSEVPQNLSASRPQDRQFILSSKKLLLSDSGFYLCAWSVGLSGQSGNTIYFGEGSWLTVV.